This T cell receptor beta chain was sequenced in a study of shared clonotypes between healthy human individuals. About the study: There were three CD4 naive, three CD4 memory, two CD8 naive and one CD8 memory plates per donor. Study-level points and caveats: Even with large depth, rarefaction showed that sorted-subset sequencing was incomplete.

The germline V and J ends were trimmed by 1 base and 1 base, with 10 bases remaining between them. Looked up from germline, CDR1 is MGHRA and CDR2 is YSYEKL. The length of the CDR3 is 15 residues. Naive CD8 isolation took CD45RO-negative cells positively selected for CCR7 and excluded terminally differentiated effector memory CD45RA+ cells. Only Caucasian adults living in Nashville, Tennessee served as donors. TCRdb's copy holds only in-frame clones and misses some; the assay was immunoSEQ multiplex PCR. The table has about 870,000 clones, nearly 95% seen once. Regarding this clone: Its antigen remains unknown.

The TCR was taken from a man aged 25 to 40 in good health. The sample taken for sequencing was naive CD8+ T cells sorted from blood. J is TRBJ1-1 and V is TRBV4-1; no clear D gene. The CDR3 spells CASSQGEGRNTEAFF. CDR3 DNA sequence: TGCGCCAGCAGCCAAGGCGAGGGTAGGAACACTGAAGCTTTCTTT.